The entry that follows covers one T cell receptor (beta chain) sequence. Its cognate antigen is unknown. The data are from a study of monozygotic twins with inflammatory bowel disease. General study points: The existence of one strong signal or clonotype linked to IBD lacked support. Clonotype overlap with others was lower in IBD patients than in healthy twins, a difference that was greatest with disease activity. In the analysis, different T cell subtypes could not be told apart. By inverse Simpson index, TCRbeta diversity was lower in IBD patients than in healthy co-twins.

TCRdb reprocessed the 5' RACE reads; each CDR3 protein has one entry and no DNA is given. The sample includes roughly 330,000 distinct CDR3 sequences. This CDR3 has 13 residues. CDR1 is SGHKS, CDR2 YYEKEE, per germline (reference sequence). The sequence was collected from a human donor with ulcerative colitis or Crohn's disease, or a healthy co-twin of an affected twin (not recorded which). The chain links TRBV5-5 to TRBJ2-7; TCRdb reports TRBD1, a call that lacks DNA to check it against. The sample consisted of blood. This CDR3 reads CASTHGDGYEQYF.